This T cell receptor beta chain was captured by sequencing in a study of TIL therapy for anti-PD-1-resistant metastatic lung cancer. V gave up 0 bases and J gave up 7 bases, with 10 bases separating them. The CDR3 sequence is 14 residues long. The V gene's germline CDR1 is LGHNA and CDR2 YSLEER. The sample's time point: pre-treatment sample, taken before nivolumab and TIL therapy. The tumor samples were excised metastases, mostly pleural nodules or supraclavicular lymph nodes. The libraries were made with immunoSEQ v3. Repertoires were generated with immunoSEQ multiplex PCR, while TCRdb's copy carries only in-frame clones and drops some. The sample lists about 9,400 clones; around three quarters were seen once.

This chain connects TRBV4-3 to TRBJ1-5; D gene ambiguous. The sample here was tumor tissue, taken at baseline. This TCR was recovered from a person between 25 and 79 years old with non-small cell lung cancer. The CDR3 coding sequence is TGCGCCAGCAGCCAAGATGGGAGGGAACAGCCCCAGCATTTT. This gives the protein CASSQDGREQPQHF.